These 13 T cell receptor beta chains originate from one sample sequenced in a study of beta chain features in type 1 diabetes. Every bit of the isolated RNA underwent reverse transcription, so sequencing read expressed TCRB transcripts. The protocol was immunoSEQ multiplex PCR, while the TCRdb copy is restricted to in-frame clones and leaves out a portion. The sample has around 340,000 clones; 7.5% to 9% are singletons. The sample taken for sequencing was central memory CD4+ T cells from blood. Source of these receptors: a woman under 30 in good health.

The chain uses TRBV28 and TRBJ2-2, with D tentatively TRBD1 or TRBD2 (5 bases each). V lost 10 bases to trimming and J lost 1 base, with 13 bases between them. CDR3 length: 14 amino acids. Per the germline V gene, CDR1 is MDHEN and CDR2 is SYDVKM. CDR3 residues: CATNSRGNTGELFF. The CDR3 DNA reads TGTGCCACCAACTCGAGGGGGAACACCGGGGAGCTGTTTTTT.

Only a few counts were recorded for this clone. This chain connects TRBV7-2 to TRBJ2-7, with D perhaps matching TRBD1 or TRBD2 (5 bases each). Trimming cost V 3 bases and J 3 bases, with 15 bases left between them. CDR1 SGHTA and CDR2 FQGNSA come from the germline V gene. CDR3 length equals 15 residues. The CDR3 DNA sequence: TGTGCCAGCAGCTTGTCCGGGACGCCCGGCTACGAGCAGTACTTC. Its protein product is CASSLSGTPGYEQYF.

This clone was picked up a small number of times. The chain carries TRBV29-1 and TRBJ2-1, with 7 bases lining up with TRBD2. The germline CDR1 and CDR2 sequences are SQVTM and ANQGSEA. CDR3 size: 15 residues. With 7 bases clipped from V and 3 bases from J, the junction kept 12 bases outside the gene matches. The CDR3 sequence: CSAIAGPPLYNEQFF. In DNA form, the CDR3 reads TGCAGCGCCATAGCGGGCCCCCCACTCTACAATGAGCAGTTCTTC.

The rearrangement joins TRBV28 to TRBJ1-2; D gene uncertain. Germline V gives CDR1 MDHEN, CDR2 SYDVKM. V was pared by 10 bases and J by 4 bases, with 13 bases between. The length of the CDR3 is 12 residues. The CDR3 DNA follows: TGTGCCACCCAGAAGGCTAGCTATGGCTACACCTTC. Its protein product is CATQKASYGYTF.

This clone was found a few times. The V gene is TRBV18, the J gene TRBJ2-3, with 8 bases matching TRBD2. The CDR3 covers 14 residues. V trimming: 3 bases; J trimming: 4 bases; junction bases outside the gene matches: 3. The germline CDR1 and CDR2 sequences are KGHSH and LQKENI. The CDR3 DNA sequence: TGTGCCAGCTCACCCCTAGCGGGTGCAGATACGCAGTATTTT. Translating it yields CASSPLAGADTQYF.

The V gene is TRBV13, the J gene TRBJ2-1; D may be TRBD2 (6 bases). This CDR3 has 16 residues. Germline V CDR1 and CDR2: PRHDT, FYEKMQ (reference sequence). V was trimmed by 5 bases and J by 9 bases, leaving 23 bases between them. The CDR3 DNA reads TGTGCCAGCAGCACCCGATGGACTACTTTGGGATTTGAGCAGTTCTTC. It yields the protein CASSTRWTTLGFEQFF.

V gene TRBV5-6 combines with J gene TRBJ1-2, with TRBD1 as a possible D gene (5 bases). Germline values: CDR1 SGHDT, CDR2 YYEEEE. CDR3 length equals 14 residues. The V gene lost 1 base and the J gene lost 2 bases, with 9 bases spanning the gap. The CDR3 DNA reads TGTGCCAGCAGCTTGTTCTCAGGGAACTATGGCTACACCTTC. It specifies CASSLFSGNYGYTF.

This clone turned up a few times. The chain uses TRBV2 and TRBJ2-2; 14 positions agree with TRBD2. J gave up 5 bases and V 6 bases, and 8 bases lay outside the gene matches. CDR3 length: 17 amino acids. In germline, CDR1 is SNHLY, CDR2 FYNNEI. CDR3 DNA: TGTGCCAGCAGAGTGGGACTAGCGGGAGCGGTAACCGGGGAGCTGTTTTTT. This sequence encodes CASRVGLAGAVTGELFF.

The chain employs TRBV18 and TRBJ2-3; 13 bases align to TRBD2. V trimming: 3 bases; J trimming: 4 bases; junction bases outside the gene matches: 4. Germline-derived CDR1 and CDR2 are KGHSH and LQKENI. The CDR3 is 16 residues long. DNA for the CDR3: TGTGCCAGCTCACCGCCGGGACTAGCGGGACCAGATACGCAGTATTTT. Translating gives CASSPPGLAGPDTQYF.

This clone has only a few counts. The V call is TRBV6-6, the J call TRBJ1-4, with 7 positions matching TRBD1. Germline V gives CDR1 MNHNY, CDR2 SVGAGI (reference sequence). After removal of 6 bases from V and 5 bases from J, the junction contained 6 bases not matched to a gene. The CDR3 sequence is 14 residues long. The CDR3 loop reads CASRGTEKNEKLFF. CDR3 bases: TGTGCCAGCAGAGGGACAGAGAAAAATGAAAAACTGTTTTTT.

This clone has a handful of counts. This rearrangement joins TRBV5-1 to TRBJ2-3; the match to TRBD1 covers 7 bases. In germline, CDR1 is SGHRS, CDR2 YFSETQ. After removal of 6 bases from V and 1 base from J, the junction contained 11 bases not matched to a gene. The CDR3 extends over 16 amino acids. In DNA form, the CDR3 reads TGCGCCAGCACACCATTCAACAGGGGAGGCACAGATACGCAGTATTTT. Protein: CASTPFNRGGTDTQYF.

Remarks on this clone: A read error may be the cause here, since a much bigger clone is one base away. The chain carries TRBV7-2 and TRBJ2-7; D is ambiguous. The DNA end favors TRBJ2-1, so the J call may be wrong. The CDR3 runs to 13 residues. Per germline, CDR1 SGHTA and CDR2 FQGNSA. The CDR3 is CASSLDPYNEQFF. DNA for the CDR3: TGTGCCAGCAGCTTAGATCCCTACAATGAGCAGTTCTTC.

The chain combines TRBV6-6 with TRBJ2-1, with D possibly being TRBD1 (5 bases). CDR3 size: 13 residues. CDR1 and CDR2 from the germline V gene are MNHNY and SVGAGI (reference sequence). V was trimmed by 0 bases and J by 6 bases, leaving 6 bases between them. CDR3: CASSYSQGNEQFF. The CDR3 nucleotides read TGTGCCAGCAGTTACTCCCAGGGCAATGAGCAGTTCTTC.